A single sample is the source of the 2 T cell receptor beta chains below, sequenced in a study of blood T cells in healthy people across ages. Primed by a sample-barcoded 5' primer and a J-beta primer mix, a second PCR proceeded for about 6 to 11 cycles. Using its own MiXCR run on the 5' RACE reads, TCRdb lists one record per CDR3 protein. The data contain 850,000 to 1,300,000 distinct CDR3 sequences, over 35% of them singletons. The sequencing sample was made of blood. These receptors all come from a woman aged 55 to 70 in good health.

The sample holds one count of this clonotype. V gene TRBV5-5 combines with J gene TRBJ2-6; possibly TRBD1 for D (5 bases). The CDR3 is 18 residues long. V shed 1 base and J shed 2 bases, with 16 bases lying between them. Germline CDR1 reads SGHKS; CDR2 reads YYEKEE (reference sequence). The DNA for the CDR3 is TGTGCCAGCAGCTTGTTTGGGGCAGTATATGCTGGGGCCAACGTCCTGACTTTC. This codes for CASSLFGAVYAGANVLTF.

The CDR3 DNA reads TGCGCCAGCAGCCATCCCCGCCCGACAGGGGGGCAAGGGCCCTCCTACGAGCAGTACTTC. It is translated as CASSHPRPTGGQGPSYEQYF. The V call is TRBV4-1, the J call TRBJ2-7; TRBD1 matches at 9 bases. This CDR3 comprises 20 residues. Trimming took 3 bases from V and 0 from J; bases not matched to a gene: 18. Germline CDR1 and CDR2: MGHRA and YSYEKL.